Only a few counts were recorded for the clone carrying this TCR beta chain. Antigen specificity is unknown. The data were obtained in a study of T and B cells in COVID-19 patients. Blood genomic DNA input for TRB amplification was about 240-500 ng. The V and J ends lost 1 base and 2 bases, in that order; junction bases with no gene match: 5. Germline V CDR1 and CDR2: SGHAT, FQNNGV. CDR3 length equals 15 residues. Study-wide results and limits: In COVID-19 patients, T cell receptor beta variable and joining gene use was reportedly strongly skewed. Symptomatic-phase blood samples from mildly ill patients and early samples from severe cases were scarce.

BIOMED2 TRB-A/B primer pools were used in multiplex TRB PCR. Each CDR3 protein gets one entry after TCRdb re-called the multiplex PCR reads with MiXCR. The sample consists of approximately 15,000 distinct CDR3 sequences, around 28% of them appearing once. The sequenced sample consisted of blood. The chain employs TRBV11-2 and TRBJ2-7, with 7 nucleotides matching TRBD2. The clonotype was recovered from a human donor who had recovered from COVID-19. The CDR3 loop is CASSLGRGSPYEQYF. The CDR3 coding sequence is TGTGCCAGCAGCTTAGGGCGGGGGTCCCCCTACGAGCAGTACTTC.